These 27 T cell receptor beta chains share one sample of origin, sequenced in a study of OX40 agonist ivuxolimab in advanced cancers. Repertoires were generated with immunoSEQ multiplex PCR, while TCRdb's copy carries only in-frame clones and drops some. Of 23,000 or so clones listed, over 70% are singletons. This specimen was CD4+ or CD8+ T cells sorted from blood, taken in a trial of the OX40 agonist ivuxolimab. Receptors originate from an adult with an advanced solid tumor such as melanoma, head and neck, liver or kidney cancer.

The chain couples TRBV6-1 to TRBJ1-1, with 9 bases identical to TRBD1. The V segment lost 2 bases and the J segment 5 bases; nucleotides outside the gene matches: 3. The CDR3 sequence is 14 residues long. Germline lookup yields CDR1 MNHNS and CDR2 SASEGT. The CDR3 DNA follows: TGTGCCAGCAGTGAAAGACAGGGGGTGACTGAAGCTTTCTTT. Its protein product is CASSERQGVTEAFF.

The chain employs TRBV7-6 and TRBJ2-6; perhaps TRBD1 as D (8 bases). This CDR3 spans 19 amino acids. Germline-derived CDR1 and CDR2 are SGHVS and FNYEAQ. Trimming left V 5 bases short and J 0 bases short, with 20 bases between. The CDR3 is CASSANTGGASSGANVLTF. The CDR3 nucleotides are TGTGCCAGCAGCGCGAACACAGGGGGGGCGAGCTCTGGGGCCAACGTCCTGACTTTC. The full variable domain, with the rest looked up from reference TRBV7-6 and TRBJ2-6, is GAGVSQSPRYKVTKRGQDVALRCDPISGHVSLYWYRQALGQGPEFLTYFNYEAQQDKSGLPNDRFSAERPEGSISTLTIQRTEQRDSAMYRCASSANTGGASSGANVLTFGAGSRLTVL.

Comments on this clone: Other DNA sequences within the sample encode an identical CDR3. This chain uses TRBV9 with TRBJ2-2; no definite D call. CDR3 size: 13 residues. Per germline, CDR1 SGDLS and CDR2 YYNGEE. V was trimmed by 1 base and J by 4 bases, leaving 5 bases between them. CDR3 residues: CASSVRSTGELFF. The CDR3 coding sequence is TGTGCCAGCAGCGTACGCAGCACCGGGGAGCTGTTTTTT.

This clone was observed a handful of times. The chain is built from TRBV29-1 and TRBJ1-2; D is undetermined. Per germline, CDR1 SQVTM and CDR2 ANQGSEA. CDR3 size: 11 residues. V shed 2 bases and J shed 8 bases, with 9 bases lying between them. The CDR3 region has the DNA TGCAGCGTTGAAATGGGAGCAGGCTACACCTTC. Its translation: CSVEMGAGYTF.

The rearrangement links TRBV7-9 to TRBJ2-3; TRBD1 agrees at 8 bases. The CDR3 is made up of 15 amino acids. With V trimmed by 2 bases and J by 8 bases, 9 bases remained unmatched. Germline assignment: CDR1 SEHNR and CDR2 FQNEAQ (reference sequence). As DNA, the CDR3 is TGTGCCAGCAGCTTATCTGAACAGGGGGGTGGTACGCAGTATTTT. Translated: CASSLSEQGGGTQYF. Full variable domain (missing parts from reference TRBV7-9 and TRBJ2-3): DTGVSQNPRHKITKRGQNVTFRCDPISEHNRLYWYRQTLGQGPEFLTYFQNEAQLEKSRLLSDRFSAERPKGSFSTLEIQRTEQGDSAMYLCASSLSEQGGGTQYFGPGTRLTVL.

The V gene is TRBV28, the J gene TRBJ1-1; maybe TRBD1 (5 bases). Per the germline V gene, CDR1 is MDHEN and CDR2 is SYDVKM. This CDR3 comprises 16 residues. V lost 5 bases to trimming and J lost 2 bases, with 18 bases between them. CDR3 residues: CASSQGRGSGNTEAFF. Written as DNA, the CDR3 is TGTGCCAGCAGTCAAGGCCGGGGGTCGGGAAACACTGAAGCTTTCTTT.

This clone was counted between two and nine times. This chain links TRBV6-1 with TRBJ1-5; D unresolved. This CDR3 is built from 13 residues. Trimming took 1 base from V and 11 from J, leaving 12 bases between them. Germline assignment: CDR1 MNHNS and CDR2 SASEGT. CDR3 DNA sequence: TGTGCCAGCAGTGAAGGGCCGGAGAGGTCCCAGCATTTT. This translates into CASSEGPERSQHF.

This chain links TRBV18 with TRBJ1-5; D possibly corresponds to TRBD1 (5 bases). Germline V gives CDR1 KGHSH, CDR2 LQKENI. Trimming pared 0 bases from V and 5 bases from J, leaving 8 bases between. The CDR3 extends over 14 amino acids. This CDR3 is CASSPPGRDQPQHF. The CDR3 bases are TGTGCCAGCTCACCACCGGGACGGGATCAGCCCCAGCATTTT. The full variable domain, in which reference TRBV18 and TRBJ1-5 provide the parts outside the CDR3, is NAGVMQNPRHLVRRRGQEARLRCSPMKGHSHVYWYRQLPEEGLKFMVYLQKENIIDESGMPKERFSAEFPKEGPSILRIQQVVRGDSAAYFCASSPPGRDQPQHFGDGTRLSIL.

V and J are TRBV5-5 and TRBJ2-1, with TRBD1 identical over 7 bases. The CDR3 is made up of 12 amino acids. The ends lost 6 bases at V and 8 bases at J; junction bases unmatched: 5. From germline, CDR1 is SGHKS and CDR2 YYEKEE (reference sequence). The chain's CDR3 is CASNPQGDEQFF. The CDR3 coding sequence is TGTGCCAGCAACCCTCAGGGGGATGAGCAGTTCTTC.

The chain recombines TRBV4-3 with TRBJ1-1, with D hard to call. Trimming took 0 bases from V and 6 from J, leaving 23 bases between them. Germline V gives CDR1 LGHNA, CDR2 YSLEER. This CDR3 contains 18 residues. The CDR3 here is CASSQDQGPTSGKSEAFF. The CDR3, as DNA: TGCGCCAGCAGCCAAGATCAAGGACCGACGTCCGGGAAATCTGAAGCTTTCTTT.

The chain combines TRBV4-1 with TRBJ2-7; D is unresolved. V was clipped by 3 bases and J by 7 bases, with 10 bases between them. The germline CDR1 and CDR2 sequences are MGHRA and YSYEKL. The CDR3 contains 12 residues. The DNA of the CDR3 is TGCGCCAGCAGCCATACGGACCAAGAGCAGTACTTC. Protein: CASSHTDQEQYF.

This chain joins TRBV28 and TRBJ1-5; D uncertain. CDR3 size: 15 residues. Trimming pared 5 bases from V and 1 base from J, leaving 12 bases between. CDR1 and CDR2 (germline): MDHEN, SYDVKM. The CDR3 DNA reads TGTGCCAGCAGTCATCCGTCTAGGAGCAATCAGCCCCAGCATTTT. As protein: CASSHPSRSNQPQHF.

The chain is built from TRBV28 and TRBJ1-3, with 11 bases aligning to TRBD1. The CDR3 totals 17 residues. V trimming: 6 bases; J trimming: 1 base; junction bases outside the gene matches: 8. Germline V gene lookup returns CDR1 MDHEN and CDR2 SYDVKM. CDR3 sequence (DNA): TGTGCCAGCAGCGATCCGGGACAGGGGGAGTCTGGAAACACCATATATTTT. Protein sequence: CASSDPGQGESGNTIYF.

This clone occurred a few times. The chain recombines TRBV7-9 with TRBJ2-7; maybe TRBD1 (6 bases). V lost 10 bases to trimming and J lost 3 bases, with 16 bases between them. The CDR3 consists of 13 residues. Germline V gene data show CDR1 as SEHNR and CDR2 as FQNEAQ (reference sequence). The CDR3 DNA is TGTGCCACCGGGCGGGCAGGGGACTACGAGCAGTACTTC. The encoded protein is CATGRAGDYEQYF.

This chain uses TRBV11-3 with TRBJ1-5, with 8 nucleotides matching TRBD1. After removal of 0 bases from V and 5 bases from J, the junction contained 6 bases not matched to a gene. CDR3 length equals 16 residues. Germline V CDR1 and CDR2: SGHNT, YENEEA. CDR3 DNA sequence: TGTGCCAGCAGCTTAGAGCGGCAGGGGGCCTATCAGCCCCAGCATTTT. Its translation is CASSLERQGAYQPQHF.

CDR3: CASSKLRAPEAFF. CDR3 sequence (DNA): TGTGCCAGCAGTAAACTGCGGGCCCCTGAAGCTTTCTTT. This chain connects TRBV6-5 to TRBJ1-1, with unresolved D. CDR3 size: 13 residues. V lost 5 bases to trimming and J lost 6 bases, with 13 bases between them. In germline, CDR1 is MNHEY, CDR2 SVGAGI.

In its sample, this clone was seen a few times. This chain joins TRBV21-1 and TRBJ1-4; the DNA was not compared with TRBD1, the D call given in the table. TRBV21-1 is reported as a pseudogene. The CDR3 is 14 residues long. DNA of the CDR3: TGTGCCAGCAGAGGGACAGGGGTCACTGAAAAACTGTTTTTT. It is translated as CASRGTGVTEKLFF.

The rearrangement uses TRBV6-5 and TRBJ2-3; 9 bases agree with TRBD1. J gave up 5 bases and V 6 bases, and 6 bases lay outside the gene matches. Germline V CDR1 and CDR2: MNHEY, SVGAGI. CDR3 length: 14 residues. CDR3 sequence (DNA): TGTGCCAGCAGCCTACAGGGGGCTGGAGATACGCAGTATTTT. Its protein product is CASSLQGAGDTQYF.

This chain uses TRBV2 with TRBJ1-5, with 9 bases lining up with TRBD1. Germline-derived CDR1 and CDR2 are SNHLY and FYNNEI. With V trimmed by 1 base and J by 0 bases, 1 base remained unmatched. This CDR3 contains 16 residues. This chain's CDR3 is CASSEGDRVSNQPQHF. CDR3 DNA: TGTGCCAGCAGTGAAGGGGACAGGGTTAGCAATCAGCCCCAGCATTTT.

This clone has just a few counts. The chain is built from TRBV6-5 and TRBJ1-5; D is unclear. V lost 5 bases to trimming and J lost 6 bases, with 17 bases between them. Germline CDR1 is MNHEY and CDR2 is SVGAGI. CDR3 length: 15 amino acids. CDR3 protein: CASSTLTDSVQPQHF. In DNA, the CDR3 is TGTGCCAGCAGTACACTAACAGATTCGGTTCAGCCCCAGCATTTT.

As to this clone: Sequence at one end of the junction differs from germline and may be a read error. The chain recombines TRBV19 with TRBJ2-2; 10 nucleotides match TRBD1. Per the germline V gene, CDR1 is LNHDA and CDR2 is SQIVND (reference sequence). The CDR3 has 17 residues. The CDR3 DNA reads as TGTGCCAGTAGGAAAAACCGACAGGGGGCGAATACCGGGGAGCTGTTTTTT. Its translation is CASRKNRQGANTGELFF.

J is TRBJ2-6 and V is TRBV5-6; D gene unclear. The CDR3 sequence is 16 residues long. Looked up from germline, CDR1 is SGHDT and CDR2 is YYEEEE. V was shortened by 1 base and J by 0 bases, with 8 bases between the two germline ends. CDR3 residues: CASSLWGGSGANVLTF. Here the CDR3 DNA reads TGTGCCAGCAGCTTGTGGGGTGGCTCTGGGGCCAACGTCCTGACTTTC.

J is TRBJ2-1 and V is TRBV7-9, with 10 bases lining up with TRBD2. The V and J ends lost 1 base and 5 bases, in that order; junction bases with no gene match: 2. Germline CDR1 and CDR2: SEHNR and FQNEAQ (reference sequence). This CDR3 region has 15 residues. CDR3 bases: TGTGCCAGCAGCTTAGGGACTAGCGGACACAATGAGCAGTTCTTC. It codes for CASSLGTSGHNEQFF.

The J gene is TRBJ2-3, the V gene TRBV19, with 12 nucleotides matching TRBD2. Germline assignment: CDR1 LNHDA and CDR2 SQIVND (reference sequence). This CDR3 has 20 amino acids. With 6 bases clipped from V and 0 bases from J, the junction kept 16 bases outside the gene matches. The CDR3 sequence: CASSPRRRLAGVSSTDTQYF. CDR3 DNA sequence: TGTGCCAGTAGCCCCCGAAGGCGACTAGCGGGAGTCTCAAGCACAGATACGCAGTATTTT. The variable domain in full, with the rest retrieved from reference TRBV19 and TRBJ2-3, is DGGITQSPKYLFRKEGQNVTLSCEQNLNHDAMYWYRQDPGQGLRLIYYSQIVNDFQKGDIAEGYSVSREKKESFPLTVTSAQKNPTAFYLCASSPRRRLAGVSSTDTQYFGPGTRLTVL.

The chain links TRBV27 to TRBJ1-6; the D is unclear. CDR1 is MNHEY, CDR2 SMNVEV, per germline (reference sequence). V dropped 6 bases and J dropped 7 bases, with 13 bases sitting between them. The CDR3 spans 14 residues. CDR3 in DNA: TGTGCCAGCAGACGCCAGCGAAGGAATTCACCCCTCCACTTT. Its protein product is CASRRQRRNSPLHF.

For this clone: At one boundary the junction diverges from the germline segment, which might be a read error. The gene calls are TRBV6-8 and TRBJ2-2, with D possibly called TRBD1 or TRBD2 (7 bases each). Germline V CDR1 and CDR2: MNHGY, SAAAGT. CDR3 length equals 13 residues. The CDR3 loop reads CATPRGDQRGAVF. The DNA of the CDR3 is TGTGCCACCCCCAGGGGGGATCAGCGGGGAGCTGTTTTT.

This chain uses TRBV25-1 with TRBJ2-7, with TRBD2 as a possible D gene (6 bases). CDR1 is MGHDK, CDR2 SYGVNS, per germline. V lost 8 bases and J 1 base, leaving 15 bases between the germline ends. The CDR3 is 14 residues long. Here the CDR3 reads CASQTTGASYEQYF. DNA of the CDR3: TGTGCCAGCCAGACGACGGGAGCATCCTACGAGCAGTACTTC.